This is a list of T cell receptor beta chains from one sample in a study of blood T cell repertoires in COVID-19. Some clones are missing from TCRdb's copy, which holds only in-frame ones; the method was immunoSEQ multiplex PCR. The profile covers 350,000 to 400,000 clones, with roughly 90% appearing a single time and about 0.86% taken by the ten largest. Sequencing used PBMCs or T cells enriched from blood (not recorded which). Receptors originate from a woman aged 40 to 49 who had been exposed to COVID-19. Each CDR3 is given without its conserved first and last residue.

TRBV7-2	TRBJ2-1	ASSLPQVPDRF
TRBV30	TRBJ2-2	AGDRGQNTGELF
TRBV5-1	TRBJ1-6	ASSLSGDTPLH
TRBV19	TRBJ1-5	ASCPGTSVGNQPQH
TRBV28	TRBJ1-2	ASSPGQVWGYT
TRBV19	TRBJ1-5	ASSIGSGRGHTAAQH
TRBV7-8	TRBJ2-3	ASSRGGGAGTDTQY
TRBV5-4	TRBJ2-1	ASSLGSSGPYNEQF
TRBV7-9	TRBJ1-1	ASRDLTNTEAF
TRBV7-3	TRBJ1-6	ASSSGKHNSPLH
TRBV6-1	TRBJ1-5	ASSELGQPQH
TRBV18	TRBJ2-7	ASSPTGIGQY
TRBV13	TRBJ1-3	ASSLYEARQRSSGNTIY
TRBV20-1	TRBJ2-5	SATQETQY
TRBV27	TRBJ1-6	ASSLHRAQGNSPLH
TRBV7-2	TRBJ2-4	ASSLEGRGIQY